This T cell receptor beta chain was identified during a study of cytomegalovirus exposure and HLA in healthy donors. Study-wide results and caveats: Confirmation was obtained in vitro that a few CMV-associated chains are specific for CMV antigens. An analysis done earlier found most TCR beta V segments productive about 87% or about 30% of the time.

Donors were ostensibly healthy at sampling, although undocumented immune exposures were probable. On this clone: Antigen unknown.

Use of 60 Vbeta and 13 Jbeta primers characterized the PCR. The method was immunoSEQ multiplex PCR; TCRdb's version includes in-frame clones alone and lacks a portion of them. The sample has approximately 93,000 clones, under 90% seen once. This receptor was identified in a man between 50 and 59 years old in good health and CMV-seronegative. The sequencing sample was made of PBMCs.

CDR3 amino acids: CASSPRGLAPQETQYF. CDR3 coding DNA: TGTGCCAGCTCACCCCGAGGACTGGCGCCCCAAGAGACCCAGTACTTC. The rearrangement links TRBV18 to TRBJ2-5, with D possibly TRBD2 on 5 matching bases. V was cut by 3 bases and J by 1 base, with 15 bases left in between. The germline gives CDR1 KGHSH, CDR2 LQKENI. This CDR3 comprises 16 residues. Full variable domain (missing parts from reference TRBV18 and TRBJ2-5): NAGVMQNPRHLVRRRGQEARLRCSPMKGHSHVYWYRQLPEEGLKFMVYLQKENIIDESGMPKERFSAEFPKEGPSILRIQQVVRGDSAAYFCASSPRGLAPQETQYFGPGTRLLVL.